This entry is about one T cell receptor beta chain. Its antigen is not known. This specimen comes from a study of vaccination effects on CD4 cells after COVID-19. Across the whole study: Every well got over 1.5 million PBMC, which were grown with about 9.6 IU/ml IL-2 and roughly 10 ug/ml peptides.

Culturing for about ten days preceded CD4+ T cell isolation. Two-dose vaccination with either BNT162b2 or mRNA-1273 was given to the participants. Half the medium was swapped for IL-2 medium on days 3 and 7. Data came from immunoSEQ multiplex PCR; TCRdb stores just in-frame clones and leaves some out. There are 47,000 or so clones in the sample; under 80% occur only once, and 7% lies in the top ten. Here the sequenced sample was CD4+ T cells from PBMCs cultured without peptide, taken after COVID-19 vaccination. This clonotype originated in a human donor who received a COVID-19 vaccine.

The CDR3 is CATSRGRGSSGNTIYF. In nucleotides, the CDR3 is TGTGCCACCAGCAGAGGACGGGGCAGCTCTGGAAACACCATATATTTT. The chain combines TRBV15 with TRBJ1-3, with D perhaps matching TRBD1 (5 bases). Trimming pared 1 base from V and 0 bases from J, leaving 10 bases between. Per germline, CDR1 LNHNV and CDR2 YYDKDF (reference sequence). The length of the CDR3 is 16 residues.